Each of the 6 T cell receptor beta chains below was sequenced from the same sample in a study of blood T cell repertoires in COVID-19. Repertoires were generated with immunoSEQ multiplex PCR, while TCRdb's copy carries only in-frame clones and drops some. The sample yields over 25,000 clones, 84% seen once. The sample taken for sequencing was peripheral blood. The receptors here all came from a man of 80 years or more with active COVID-19.

The J gene is TRBJ1-3, the V gene TRBV5-1; D may be TRBD1 (5 bases). CDR1 SGHRS and CDR2 YFSETQ come from the germline V gene. The CDR3 length is 18 residues. Trimming removed 4 bases from V and 0 bases from J, with 20 bases in between. The CDR3 loop is CASSRRDGGANSGNTIYF. The CDR3 DNA reads as TGCGCCAGCAGCCGCCGGGACGGCGGGGCGAACTCTGGAAACACCATATATTTT. Supplemented by reference TRBV5-1 and TRBJ1-3, the full variable domain reads KAGVTQTPRYLIKTRGQQVTLSCSPISGHRSVSWYQQTPGQGLQFLFEYFSETQRNKGNFPGRFSGRQFSNSRSEMNVSTLELGDSALYLCASSRRDGGANSGNTIYFGEGSWLTVV.

V is TRBV29-1 and J is TRBJ1-6; no clear D gene. The CDR3 covers 13 residues. V was cut by 3 bases and J by 5 bases, with 8 bases left in between. The germline V gene encodes CDR1 SQVTM and CDR2 ANQGSEA. The chain's CDR3 is CSVEVTHNSPLHF. The CDR3 region has the DNA TGCAGCGTTGAGGTGACTCATAATTCACCCCTCCACTTT.

The J gene is TRBJ2-3, the V gene TRBV19; 8 bases are shared with TRBD1. The ends lost 11 bases at V and 0 bases at J; junction bases unmatched: 10. Germline-derived CDR1 and CDR2 are LNHDA and SQIVND (reference sequence). The CDR3 totals 15 residues. The CDR3, as DNA: TGTGCCTGTCGATCAGGACAGGGAAGCACAGATACGCAGTATTTT. Its protein is CACRSGQGSTDTQYF.

The chain has TRBV24-1 and TRBJ2-1, with 15 nucleotides matching TRBD2. The CDR3 consists of 18 residues. The J segment lost 2 bases and the V segment lost 3 bases, leaving 4 bases of the junction unmatched. Germline V CDR1 and CDR2: KGHDR, SFDVKD. DNA of the CDR3: TGTGCCACCAGTGATGGGGGACTAGCGGGGGGACCCTACAATGAGCAGTTCTTC. Protein sequence: CATSDGGLAGGPYNEQFF.

This chain links TRBV11-3 with TRBJ2-7, with 10 positions matching TRBD2. Losses at the gene ends were 1 base for V and 2 bases for J; bases not matched to a gene: 2. The germline gives CDR1 SGHNT, CDR2 YENEEA. CDR3 length equals 15 residues. This CDR3 is CASSLGSGGAYEQYF. CDR3 in DNA: TGTGCCAGCAGCTTAGGGAGCGGGGGGGCCTACGAGCAGTACTTC.

V usage is TRBV6-5 and J usage is TRBJ2-5, with TRBD1 matching over 9 bases. The CDR3 sequence is 13 residues long. Germline values: CDR1 MNHEY, CDR2 SVGAGI. V was clipped by 6 bases and J by 3 bases; unmatched bases: 2. CDR3: CASRRTGEETQYF. The CDR3 bases are TGTGCCAGCAGACGGACAGGGGAAGAGACCCAGTACTTC.